The rows below give T cell receptor beta chains drawn from one sample of a study of cytomegalovirus exposure and HLA in healthy donors. Profiled with immunoSEQ multiplex PCR; TCRdb holds only in-frame clones, not every one. Of about 180,000 clones listed, about four fifths are singletons. The sample comprised PBMCs. The receptors stem from a man aged 25-45 years in good health and CMV-seronegative. The conserved cysteine and the conserved F or W are not part of the CDR3 here. D genes are given only for firm matches.

J gene,V gene,D gene,CDR3 protein
TRBJ2-5,TRBV7-6,NA,ASSFELQETQY
TRBJ2-7,TRBV19,TRBD2,ASSIPGGDEQY
NA,TRBV13,TRBD1,ASTRYGQGTYEQY
TRBJ1-6,TRBV4-3,NA,ASSQDGSGGSPLH
TRBJ1-4,TRBV18,TRBD1,ASSPTPGQTLNEKLF
TRBJ1-2,TRBV28,NA,ASSLGGETYGYT
TRBJ1-2,TRBV9,NA,ASSVASGLHGYT
TRBJ2-5,TRBV2,NA,ASSPLRTDAGGAQY
NA,TRBV2,TRBD1,ASSDDREDEQY
TRBJ2-7,TRBV5-5,TRBD2,ASSPARSGRAYEQY
TRBJ2-5,TRBV7-9,NA,ASSFQGTETQY
TRBJ2-7,TRBV11-2,TRBD1,ASSLGQGTLREQY
TRBJ2-3,TRBV13,TRBD2,ASSLVLAGADTQY
TRBJ2-4,TRBV19,NA,ASSPSWLAENIQY
TRBJ2-3,TRBV4-1,TRBD1,ASSQDAPGQGLTDTQY
TRBJ2-7,TRBV27,TRBD2,ASSPGTSGGVYGQY
TRBJ2-3,TRBV4-1,TRBD2,ASSHPVGGTDTQY
TRBJ1-2,TRBV18,NA,ASSPLPGTNDGYT
TRBJ2-2,TRBV5-1,NA,ASSKGQELF
TRBJ2-5,TRBV7-2,TRBD2,ASTTGTSGMETQY
TRBJ2-2,TRBV19,TRBD1,ASSTGQGAGELF
TRBJ2-1,TRBV25-1,TRBD2,ASSDSGRTNEQF
TRBJ1-2,TRBV28,NA,ASLLRGGGVYGYT